The rows below give T cell receptor beta chains drawn from one sample of a study of blood T cell repertoires in COVID-19. Measured with immunoSEQ multiplex PCR; TCRdb has only the in-frame clones, and not every one. The sample includes some 150,000 clones, about 83% of them seen just once. Sequencing input: peripheral blood. Receptor source: a woman aged 40 to 50 with acute or convalescent COVID-19. The CDR3 runs from the conserved cysteine through the conserved F or W. Fields, in order: J gene, V gene, D gene, clone size, CDR3 protein, CDR3 DNA. A D gene is named only where the DNA matches it firmly. Expanded clones are given a class, and other clones once, few, many or no size at all.

>TRBJ1-4|TRBV4-1|TRBD1|-
CASSRGQEAEGLFF
TGCGCCAGCAGCCGAGGACAGGAGGCCGAGGGACTGTTTTTT
>TRBJ2-2|TRBV24-1|TRBD2|few
CATSDSPGLAGGNTGELFF
TGTGCCACCAGTGATTCTCCGGGACTAGCGGGAGGGAACACCGGGGAGCTGTTTTTT
>TRBJ1-1|TRBV11-2|-|once
CASSLMRGNTEAFF
TGTGCCAGCAGCTTAATGCGTGGGAACACTGAAGCTTTCTTT
>TRBJ1-3|TRBV18|-|-
CASADNLGRDTIYF
TGTGCCAGCGCCGACAATTTGGGGAGAGACACCATATATTTT
>TRBJ2-3|TRBV4-1|TRBD1|-
CASSQTPDRGLGTQYF
TGCGCCAGCAGCCAGACTCCGGACAGGGGGCTAGGTACGCAGTATTTT
>TRBJ1-1|TRBV12-3/TRBV12-4|-|-
CASSLGDLAFF
TGTGCCAGCAGTTTAGGGGACTTAGCTTTCTTT
>TRBJ1-6|TRBV5-5|-|-
CASNDGGSGNSPLHF
TGTGCCAGCAATGACGGGGGTAGCGGGAATTCACCCCTCCACTTT
>TRBJ2-3|TRBV5-1|-|-
CASSFRQNTDTQYF
TGCGCCAGCAGCTTTCGACAGAACACAGATACGCAGTATTTT
>TRBJ2-7|TRBV6-6|TRBD2|few
CASSYSAGESYEQYF
TGTGCCAGCAGTTACTCGGCGGGAGAGTCGTACGAGCAGTACTTC
>TRBJ1-2|TRBV4-1|TRBD1|-
CASSPTGTGRGGYTF
TGCGCCAGCAGCCCCACTGGGACAGGTCGAGGCGGCTACACCTTC
>TRBJ1-3|TRBV19|-|-
CASSMRESGNTIYF
TGTGCCAGTAGTATGAGGGAATCTGGAAACACCATATATTTT
>TRBJ2-5|TRBV10-3|TRBD2|-
CAISESFSGSSGTQYF
TGTGCCATCAGTGAGTCTTTCAGCGGGAGTTCGGGGACCCAGTACTTC
>TRBJ2-3|TRBV19|-|few
CASSIWTQPDTQYF
TGTGCCAGTAGTATCTGGACACAGCCAGATACGCAGTATTTT
>TRBJ2-6|TRBV5-8|-|-
CASSLLSGANVLTF
TGTGCCAGCAGCTTGCTCTCTGGGGCCAACGTCCTGACTTTC
>TRBJ2-6|TRBV7-2|TRBD1|-
CASRERGLAGANVLTF
TGTGCCAGCAGAGAAAGGGGGCTAGCTGGGGCCAACGTCCTGACTTTC
>TRBJ2-7|TRBV19|-|-
CASSPSLQSSYEQYF
TGTGCCAGTAGCCCCTCCTTACAGAGTTCCTACGAGCAGTACTTC
>TRBJ2-3|TRBV28|TRBD2|-
CASSLLAGGPGADTQYF
TGTGCCAGCAGCCTCCTTGCGGGGGGGCCAGGCGCAGATACGCAGTATTTT
>TRBJ1-2|TRBV7-9|-|-
CASSSTRGFYGYTF
TGTGCCAGCAGCTCAACACGAGGTTTTTATGGCTACACCTTC
>TRBJ1-2|TRBV7-9|-|-
CASSPSSANYGYTF
TGTGCCAGCAGCCCGAGCTCGGCTAACTATGGCTACACCTTC
>TRBJ1-6|TRBV30|-|-
CAWSWENNSPLHF
TGTGCCTGGAGTTGGGAGAATAATTCACCCCTCCACTTT
>TRBJ1-6|TRBV18|TRBD1|-
CASSPYDRGGDSPLHF
TGTGCCAGCTCACCATACGACAGGGGAGGTGATTCACCCCTCCACTTT
>TRBJ2-5|TRBV2|-|-
CASSEERAQYF
TGTGCCAGCAGTGAAGAACGGGCCCAGTACTTC
>TRBJ2-5|TRBV19|TRBD2|few
CASSMGTSPETQYF
TGTGCCAGTAGTATGGGGACTAGCCCAGAGACCCAGTACTTC
>TRBJ2-5|TRBV9|-|-
CASSVRNEGTQYF
TGTGCCAGCAGCGTTCGGAACGAGGGGACCCAGTACTTC
>TRBJ1-5|TRBV19|TRBD1|-
CASSRTGGGQPQHF
TGTGCCAGTAGTCGGACAGGGGGTGGACAGCCCCAGCATTTT